The 6 T cell receptor beta chains reported below all come from one sample, sequenced in a study of cytomegalovirus exposure and HLA in healthy donors. It was with 60 Vbeta and 13 Jbeta primers that the PCR ran. Sequencing used immunoSEQ multiplex PCR; TCRdb keeps in-frame clones, though not all of them. This table holds some 55,000 clones. What was sequenced was PBMCs. All receptors derive from a man aged 18 to 30 in good health and CMV-seropositive.

V is TRBV7-2 and J is TRBJ2-3; TRBD2 matches 11 bases. Germline CDR1 and CDR2: SGHTA and FQGNSA. The CDR3 runs to 15 residues. With 3 bases clipped from V and 4 bases from J, the junction kept 3 bases outside the gene matches. The CDR3, as DNA: TGTGCCAGCAGCTTTAGCGGGAGGGCATCAGATACGCAGTATTTT. This gives the protein CASSFSGRASDTQYF.

The CDR3 coding sequence is TGTGCCAGTAGTCGACAGGTTCTTTCTGGAAACACCATATATTTT. Translating gives CASSRQVLSGNTIYF. V is TRBV19 and J is TRBJ1-3; possibly TRBD1 for D (6 bases). Germline V CDR1 and CDR2: LNHDA, SQIVND (reference sequence). The CDR3 has 15 amino acids. Between the trimmed V and J ends, which lost 5 bases and 1 base, there was a span of 12 bases.

The J gene is TRBJ1-2, the V gene TRBV18, with 7 bases matching TRBD1. Germline CDR1 KGHSH, CDR2 LQKENI. V trimming: 3 bases; J trimming: 3 bases; junction bases outside the gene matches: 10. The CDR3 loop spans 16 amino acids. In DNA form, the CDR3 reads TGTGCCAGCTCACCGGAGCAGGGGGAGATCGACTATGGCTACACCTTC. As protein: CASSPEQGEIDYGYTF.

The chain couples TRBV2 to TRBJ2-7; the match to TRBD2 covers 16 bases. CDR1 is SNHLY, CDR2 FYNNEI, per germline. The CDR3 runs to 16 residues. Germline trimming cut 4 bases from V and 12 bases from J; bases unmatched to any gene: 12. CDR3 sequence reads: CASSATRGLAGGNLYF. The CDR3 coding sequence is TGTGCCAGCAGTGCGACGCGGGGACTAGCGGGAGGGAACCTGTACTTC.

This chain connects TRBV19 to TRBJ1-1, with D maybe TRBD1 (5 bases). The CDR3 runs to 13 residues. From germline, CDR1 is LNHDA and CDR2 SQIVND (reference sequence). V lost 4 bases and J lost 0, with 6 bases in between. CDR3 nucleotides: TGTGCCAGTAGTAAGACAGTGAACACTGAAGCTTTCTTT. It is translated as CASSKTVNTEAFF.

The chain is built from TRBV7-2 and TRBJ2-5; 10 nucleotides line up with TRBD2. This CDR3 is 13 amino acids long. Germline CDR1 is SGHTA and CDR2 is FQGNSA. With V trimmed by 6 bases and J by 2 bases, 0 bases remained unmatched. CDR3 coding DNA: TGTGCCAGCAGACTAGCGGGACAAGAGACCCAGTACTTC. This gives the protein CASRLAGQETQYF.